A single sample is the source of the 20 T cell receptor beta chains below, sequenced in a study of response to subunit inactivated influenza vaccine. TCRdb analysed the RT-PCR reads with MiXCR anew, one entry per CDR3 protein. The table lists around 520,000 distinct CDR3 sequences, around 25% of them singletons. Sequences were derived from CD4+ T cells sorted from PBMCs, sampled around 5 days after vaccination. The source of these receptors is a man aged 50 to 60 who received an inactivated influenza vaccine.

The V gene is TRBV5-6, the J gene TRBJ2-5; a possible D gene is TRBD1 (6 bases). CDR3 size: 19 residues. V was trimmed by 0 bases and J by 0 bases, leaving 21 bases between them. The germline CDR1 and CDR2 sequences are SGHDT and YYEEEE. The CDR3 coding sequence is TGTGCCAGCAGCTTGGTTCATGATCTCCCAGGGACATACCAAGAGACCCAGTACTTC. Translation gives CASSLVHDLPGTYQETQYF.

CDR3 DNA: TGTGCCAGCAGTTGGGCAGGGGCCGCTTCTCGATATGGCTACACCTTC. This sequence encodes CASSWAGAASRYGYTF. This sequence joins TRBV12-3 or TRBV12-4 and TRBJ1-2; D is possibly TRBD1 (6 bases). Trimming cost V 4 bases and J 5 bases, with 20 bases left between them. CDR3 size: 16 residues.

The table lists this clonotype with a few counts. This chain joins TRBV11-2 and TRBJ2-2, with TRBD2 matching over 15 bases. The germline CDR1 and CDR2 sequences are SGHAT and FQNNGV. This CDR3 is built from 15 residues. V lost 7 bases to trimming and J lost 7 bases; unmatched junction nucleotides: 4. CDR3 nucleotide sequence: TGTGCCAGCACCCCGGGACTAGCGGGAGGCGGGGAGCTGTTTTTT. As protein: CASTPGLAGGGELFF.

This clonotype was recorded a few times. This chain connects TRBV20-1 to TRBJ2-3; D not certain. Trimming pared 3 bases from V and 3 bases from J, leaving 10 bases between. The CDR3 extends over 13 amino acids. Germline V CDR1 and CDR2: DFQATT, SNEGSKA (reference sequence). The CDR3, as DNA: TGCAGTGCTAGTGACTTGGGAACAGATACGCAGTATTTT. Amino acid sequence: CSASDLGTDTQYF.

The rearrangement uses TRBV29-1 and TRBJ2-5; TRBD1 matches at 7 bases. This CDR3 contains 13 residues. The V gene's germline CDR1 is SQVTM and CDR2 ANQGSEA. V gave up 5 bases and J gave up 5 bases; unmatched junction bases: 8. CDR3: CSVKQTGIETQYF. CDR3 sequence (DNA): TGCAGCGTTAAACAGACAGGGATCGAGACCCAGTACTTC.

The CDR3 DNA sequence: TGCAGCGTTGGGCAGGGTATGACCGGGGAGCTGTTTTTT. This codes for CSVGQGMTGELFF. The chain is built from TRBV29-1 and TRBJ2-2; a possible D gene is TRBD1 (5 bases). CDR1 is SQVTM, CDR2 ANQGSEA, per germline. This CDR3 spans 13 amino acids. V was pared by 4 bases and J by 5 bases, with 11 bases between.

This clonotype was seen a handful of times. This sequence joins TRBV6-1 and TRBJ2-7; TRBD1 agrees at 7 bases. Unmatched junction bases numbered 5, after V lost 2 bases and J lost 1 base. The CDR3 runs 15 residues. The germline CDR1 and CDR2 sequences are MNHNS and SASEGT. In DNA form, the CDR3 reads TGTGCCAGCAGTGAAAAGGACAGGCGATCCTACGAGCAGTACTTC. It codes for CASSEKDRRSYEQYF.

The CDR3 is CASSTQTGPADTQYF. CDR3 nucleotides: TGTGCCAGCAGCACCCAGACAGGGCCCGCAGATACGCAGTATTTT. The rearrangement links TRBV7-2 to TRBJ2-3; 7 nucleotides agree with TRBD1. CDR3 size: 15 residues. V shed 5 bases and J 4 bases; nucleotides not matched to a gene: 9. Germline CDR1 and CDR2: SGHTA and FQGNSA.

This clonotype was seen more than once but under ten times. This chain uses TRBV20-1 with TRBJ1-2, with TRBD1 identical over 10 bases. CDR1 is DFQATT and CDR2 is SNEGSKA in the germline V gene (reference sequence). V was pared by 6 bases and J by 8 bases, with 6 bases of the junction left unmatched. This CDR3 has 12 residues. CDR3 DNA: TGCAGTGCAGACAGGGGGCTCGGAGGCTACACCTTC. It yields the protein CSADRGLGGYTF.

This clonotype was seen a few times. This sequence joins TRBV11-2 and TRBJ2-1; weak D call: TRBD2 (6 bases). The CDR3 loop spans 17 amino acids. Germline V lookup: CDR1 SGHAT, CDR2 FQNNGV. V was pared by 3 bases and J by 0 bases, with 15 bases between. CDR3 region: CASSFDMGTLSYNEQFF. The CDR3 DNA reads TGTGCCAGCAGCTTCGATATGGGGACTCTCTCCTACAATGAGCAGTTCTTC. Combining the CDR3 with reference TRBV11-2 and TRBJ2-1 gives the whole variable domain EAGVAQSPRYKIIEKRQSVAFWCNPISGHATLYWYQQILGQGPKLLIQFQNNGVVDDSQLPKDRFSAERLKGVDSTLKIQPAKLEDSAVYLCASSFDMGTLSYNEQFFGPGTRLTVL.

V gene TRBV28 combines with J gene TRBJ1-2; TRBD1 might be the D (5 bases). V lost 4 bases, J lost 4 bases, and 13 bases lay in between. The CDR3 spans 14 residues. Per the germline V gene, CDR1 is MDHEN and CDR2 is SYDVKM. CDR3 in DNA: TGTGCCAGCAGTTCCGGGGCAGGGCTCTATGGCTACACCTTC. This gives the protein CASSSGAGLYGYTF.

This clonotype has just a few counts. The rearrangement links TRBV5-1 to TRBJ1-5; maybe TRBD1 (5 bases). Deletions cut 4 bases from V and 6 bases from J, with 14 bases between. This CDR3 has 14 amino acids. From germline, CDR1 is SGHRS and CDR2 YFSETQ. The DNA for the CDR3 is TGCGCCAGCAGCGAGCTAGGGGAGGGTCAGCCCCAGCATTTT. Its protein is CASSELGEGQPQHF.

V and J are TRBV29-1 and TRBJ2-3; no definite D call. This CDR3 has 16 residues. V shed 6 bases and J shed 1 base, with 20 bases lying between them. Germline values: CDR1 SQVTM, CDR2 ANQGSEA. The CDR3: CSVGTRTRVGTDTQYF. Here the CDR3 DNA reads TGCAGCGTCGGTACCAGAACCCGAGTTGGCACAGATACGCAGTATTTT.

This clonotype was recorded a few times. The chain carries TRBV6-1 and TRBJ2-5; 7 bases fit TRBD1. The V gene's germline CDR1 is MNHNS and CDR2 SASEGT. The V and J ends lost 1 base and 4 bases, in that order; junction bases with no gene match: 3. This CDR3 contains 14 residues. Written as DNA, the CDR3 is TGTGCCAGCAGTGAAGGACACAGGGGAGAGACCCAGTACTTC. Amino acid sequence: CASSEGHRGETQYF.

The chain recombines TRBV11-1 with TRBJ2-3; 8 nucleotides agree with TRBD2. The trim removed 2 bases at V and 1 base at J, leaving 11 bases unmatched. Germline lookup yields CDR1 SGHAT and CDR2 FQDESV (reference sequence). This CDR3 region has 18 residues. DNA of the CDR3: TGTGCCAGCAGCTTAACATTTTTCGGCGGGGGGCGCACAGATACGCAGTATTTT. Its translation: CASSLTFFGGGRTDTQYF.

The V call is TRBV7-2, the J call TRBJ1-1; maybe TRBD1 (5 bases). Germline CDR1 SGHTA, CDR2 FQGNSA. The CDR3 runs 13 residues. Between the trimmed V and J ends, which lost 3 bases and 7 bases, there was a span of 12 bases. The CDR3 region is CASSFGARGEAFF. CDR3 DNA: TGTGCCAGCAGCTTTGGGGCTCGGGGTGAAGCTTTCTTT. Variable domain in full (rest from reference TRBV7-2 and TRBJ1-1): GAGVSQSPSNKVTEKGKDVELRCDPISGHTALYWYRQSLGQGLEFLIYFQGNSAPDKSGLPSDRFSAERTGGSVSTLTIQRTQQEDSAVYLCASSFGARGEAFFGQGTRLTVV.

The chain uses TRBV6-6 and TRBJ2-7, with a weak D call TRBD2 (6 bases). The germline V gene encodes CDR1 MNHNY and CDR2 SVGAGI (reference sequence). V lost 11 bases to trimming and J lost 4 bases, with 15 bases between them. The CDR3 covers 12 residues. The CDR3 here is CAGGGAPYEQYF. DNA of the CDR3: TGTGCCGGCGGCGGGGCACCGTACGAGCAGTACTTC.

V usage is TRBV15 and J usage is TRBJ2-7; 7 bases map to TRBD2. J gave up 5 bases and V 4 bases, and 14 bases lay outside the gene matches. Germline V gene lookup returns CDR1 LNHNV and CDR2 YYDKDF (reference sequence). This CDR3 contains 16 residues. The CDR3 nucleotides are TGTGCCACCAGCAAGGAGCGGATCCCGGGGAGGGACGAGCAGTACTTC. This gives the protein CATSKERIPGRDEQYF.

The genes are TRBV21-1 and TRBJ2-1; the table's TRBD1 call for D was not verified on the DNA. TRBV21-1 represents a pseudogene. The CDR3 is 13 amino acids. CDR3 residues: CASNRTGNNEQFF. CDR3 DNA: TGTGCCAGCAACAGGACAGGAAACAATGAGCAGTTCTTC.

The chain couples TRBV6-2 or TRBV6-3 to TRBJ2-7; D gene unclear. Per the germline V gene, CDR1 is MNHEY and CDR2 is SVGEGT. The germline V and J ends were trimmed by 7 bases and 1 base, with 29 bases remaining between them. The CDR3 is made up of 19 amino acids. Here the CDR3 reads CASTQTLLSWLRGSYEQYF. Here the CDR3 DNA reads TGTGCCAGCACCCAAACACTTCTCAGTTGGCTCCGAGGATCCTACGAGCAGTACTTC.